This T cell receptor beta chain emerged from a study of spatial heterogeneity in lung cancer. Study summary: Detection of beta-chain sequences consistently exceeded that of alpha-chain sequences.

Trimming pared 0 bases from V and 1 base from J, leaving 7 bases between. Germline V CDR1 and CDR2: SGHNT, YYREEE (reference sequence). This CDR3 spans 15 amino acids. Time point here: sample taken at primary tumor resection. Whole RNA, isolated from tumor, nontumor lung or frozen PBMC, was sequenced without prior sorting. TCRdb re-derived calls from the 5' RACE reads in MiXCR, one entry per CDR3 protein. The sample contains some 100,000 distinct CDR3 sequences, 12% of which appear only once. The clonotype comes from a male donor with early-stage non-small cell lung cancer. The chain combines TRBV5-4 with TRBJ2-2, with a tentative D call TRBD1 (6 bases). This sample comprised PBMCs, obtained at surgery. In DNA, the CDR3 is TGTGCCAGCAGCTTGGTGGGACAGAACACCGGGGAGCTGTTTTTT. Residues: CASSLVGQNTGELFF.